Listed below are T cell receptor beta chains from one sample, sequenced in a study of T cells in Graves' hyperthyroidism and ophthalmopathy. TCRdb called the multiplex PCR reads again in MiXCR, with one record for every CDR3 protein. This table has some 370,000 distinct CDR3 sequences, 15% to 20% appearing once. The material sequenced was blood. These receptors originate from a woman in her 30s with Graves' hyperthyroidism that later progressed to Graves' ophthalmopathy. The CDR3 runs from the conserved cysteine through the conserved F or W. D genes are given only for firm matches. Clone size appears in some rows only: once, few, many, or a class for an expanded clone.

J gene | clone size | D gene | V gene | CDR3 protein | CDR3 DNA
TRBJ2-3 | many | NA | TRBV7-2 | CASSSESADTQYF | TGTGCCAGCAGTTCAGAATCGGCAGATACGCAGTATTTT
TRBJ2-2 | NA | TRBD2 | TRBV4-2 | CASSQPGRGNTGELFF | TGTGCCAGCAGCCAACCTGGGAGGGGTAACACCGGGGAGCTGTTTTTT
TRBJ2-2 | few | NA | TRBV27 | CASSLEAGELFF | TGTGCCAGCAGTTTAGAGGCCGGGGAGCTGTTTTTT
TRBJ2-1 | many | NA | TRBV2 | CASILGNEQFF | TGTGCCAGCATTCTCGGCAATGAGCAGTTCTTC
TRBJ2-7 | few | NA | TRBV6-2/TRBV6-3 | CASSYWSQAGEQYF | TGTGCCAGCAGTTATTGGTCCCAAGCGGGCGAGCAGTACTTC
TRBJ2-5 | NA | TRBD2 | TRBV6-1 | CASMEAGDGETQYF | TGTGCCAGCATGGAAGCGGGAGATGGGGAGACCCAGTACTTC
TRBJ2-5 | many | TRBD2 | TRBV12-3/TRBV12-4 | CASRTSGKGKTQYF | TGTGCCAGCAGGACTAGCGGAAAAGGGAAGACCCAGTACTTC
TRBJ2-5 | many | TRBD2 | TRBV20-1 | CSARDFGGAQETQYF | TGCAGTGCTAGAGATTTCGGGGGGGCCCAAGAGACCCAGTACTTC
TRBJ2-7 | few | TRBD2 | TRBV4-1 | CASSQPTSGRAYEQYF | TGCGCCAGCAGCCAACCCACTAGCGGGAGGGCCTACGAGCAGTACTTC
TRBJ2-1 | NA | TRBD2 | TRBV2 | CASRGTSGRRFGEQFF | TGTGCCAGCAGAGGGACTAGCGGGAGGAGGTTTGGTGAGCAGTTCTTC
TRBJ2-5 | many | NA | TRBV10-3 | CAISEGGETQYF | TGTGCCATCAGTGAGGGGGGGGAGACCCAGTACTTC
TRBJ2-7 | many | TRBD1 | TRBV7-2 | CASSPTGTGDYEQYF | TGTGCCAGCAGTCCTACCGGGACAGGGGACTACGAGCAGTATTTC
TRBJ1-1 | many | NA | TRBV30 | CAWTYTRLSEAFF | TGTGCCTGGACTTACACACGGCTCTCTGAAGCTTTCTTT
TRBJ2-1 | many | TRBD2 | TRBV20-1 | CSATRLAGAGISSNNEQFF | TGCAGTGCTACGAGACTAGCGGGGGCGGGAATTAGTTCGAACAATGAGCAGTTCTTC
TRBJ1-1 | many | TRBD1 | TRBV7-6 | CASSPTGTGSTEAFF | TGTGCCAGCAGCCCTACCGGGACAGGGTCCACTGAAGCTTTCTTT
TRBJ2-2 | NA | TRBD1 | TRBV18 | CASSIRDSRENTGELFF | TGTGCCAGCTCAATTCGGGACAGCCGGGAAAACACCGGGGAGCTGTTTTTT
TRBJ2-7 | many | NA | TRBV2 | CASSDVLRGYEQYF | TGTGCCAGCAGTGATGTCCTACGAGGCTACGAGCAGTACTTC
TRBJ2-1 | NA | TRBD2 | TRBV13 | CASSLERLAGATYNEQFF | TGTGCCAGCAGCTTAGAGAGGCTAGCGGGAGCTACCTACAATGAGCAGTTCTTC
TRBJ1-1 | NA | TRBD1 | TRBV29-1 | CSVALGTGRTEAFF | TGCAGCGTTGCCCTAGGGACAGGGAGAACCGAAGCTTTCTTT
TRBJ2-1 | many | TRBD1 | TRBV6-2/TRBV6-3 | CASRLTGTDEQFF | TGTGCCAGCAGACTGACAGGGACCGATGAGCAGTTCTTC
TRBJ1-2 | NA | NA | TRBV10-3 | CASSEAGYYGYTF | TGTGCCAGCAGTGAAGCGGGGTACTATGGCTACACCTTC
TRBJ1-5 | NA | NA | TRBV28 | CASSFGGGRNQPQHF | TGTGCCAGCAGTTTTGGGGGGGGGCGCAATCAGCCCCAGCATTTT
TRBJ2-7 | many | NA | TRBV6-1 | CATSAFGGGSTYEQYF | TGTGCCACTTCAGCGTTCGGCGGGGGCTCTACCTACGAGCAGTACTTC
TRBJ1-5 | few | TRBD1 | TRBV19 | CASSILRTGGNQPQHF | TGTGCCAGTAGTATTCTAAGAACAGGGGGCAATCAGCCCCAGCATTTT
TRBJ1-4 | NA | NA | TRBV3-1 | CASSPNTAVLNEKLFF | TGTGCCAGCAGCCCGAATACAGCAGTTCTAAATGAAAAACTGTTTTTT
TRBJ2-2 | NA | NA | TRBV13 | CASSVRTLNTGELFF | TGTGCCAGCAGCGTTAGGACCTTGAACACCGGGGAGCTGTTTTTT
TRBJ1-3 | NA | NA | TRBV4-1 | CASSHYAREVSSGNTIYF | TGCGCCAGCAGCCATTATGCCAGGGAGGTCTCGAGTGGAAACACCATATATTTT
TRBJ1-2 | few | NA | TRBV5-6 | CASSLGAGAAYGYTF | TGTGCCAGCAGCTTGGGTGCGGGGGCTGCGTATGGCTACACCTTC
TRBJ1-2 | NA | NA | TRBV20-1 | CSARDRGYYGYTF | TGCAGTGCCAGGGACCGGGGTTACTATGGCTACACCTTC
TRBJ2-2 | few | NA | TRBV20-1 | CSARATGGTGELFF | TGCAGTGCTAGAGCGACAGGTGGGACCGGGGAGCTGTTTTTT
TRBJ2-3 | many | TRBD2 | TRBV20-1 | CSGASGTLTDTQYF | TGCAGTGGGGCTAGCGGGACTCTCACAGATACGCAGTATTTT
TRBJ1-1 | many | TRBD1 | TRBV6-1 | CASRTGLNTEAFF | TGTGCCAGCCGGACAGGCTTGAACACTGAAGCTTTCTTT
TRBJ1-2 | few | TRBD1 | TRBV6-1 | CASSPGQGVIYGYTF | TGTGCCAGCAGTCCGGGACAGGGGGTCATCTATGGCTACACCTTC
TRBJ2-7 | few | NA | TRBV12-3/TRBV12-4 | CASSVRVYEQYF | TGTGCCAGCAGCGTCAGGGTATACGAGCAGTACTTC
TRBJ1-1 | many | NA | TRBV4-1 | CASSQYRGTEAFF | TGCGCCAGCAGCCAATATCGTGGGACTGAAGCTTTCTTT
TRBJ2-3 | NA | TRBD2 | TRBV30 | CAWVAGGLHDTQYF | TGTGCCTGGGTCGCGGGGGGGCTCCATGATACGCAGTATTTT
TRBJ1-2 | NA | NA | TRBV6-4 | CAQHQGWGEQARRDYGYTF | TGTGCTCAGCACCAAGGCTGGGGGGAACAGGCTCGTCGCGACTATGGCTACACCTTC
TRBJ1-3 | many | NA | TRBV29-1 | CSAGLGGAYSGNTIYF | TGCAGCGCAGGTCTCGGGGGCGCCTACTCTGGAAACACCATATATTTT
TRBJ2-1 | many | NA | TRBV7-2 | CASSLYQGDEQFF | TGTGCCAGCAGCTTGTACCAGGGTGATGAGCAGTTCTTC
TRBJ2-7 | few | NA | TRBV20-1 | CSAGVQFPYGQYF | TGCAGTGCAGGAGTTCAGTTCCCCTACGGGCAGTACTTC
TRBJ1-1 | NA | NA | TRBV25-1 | CASSENTGWNTEAFF | TGTGCCAGCAGTGAGAATACCGGGTGGAACACTGAAGCTTTCTTT
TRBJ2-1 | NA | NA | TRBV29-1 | CSVEVSSPGGKQFF | TGCAGCGTTGAAGTTAGTAGCCCCGGCGGTAAGCAGTTCTTC